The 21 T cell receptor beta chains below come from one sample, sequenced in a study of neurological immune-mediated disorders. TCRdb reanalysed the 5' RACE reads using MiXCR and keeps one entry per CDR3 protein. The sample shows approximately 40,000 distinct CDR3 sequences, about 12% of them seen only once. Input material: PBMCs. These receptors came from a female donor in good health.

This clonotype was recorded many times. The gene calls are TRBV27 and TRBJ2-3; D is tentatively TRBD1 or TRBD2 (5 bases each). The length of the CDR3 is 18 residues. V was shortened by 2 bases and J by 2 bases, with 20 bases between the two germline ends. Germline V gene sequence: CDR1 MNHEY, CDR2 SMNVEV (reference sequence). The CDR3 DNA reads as TGTGCCAGCAGTTTAACGGGACCGGGGCTCCGGAACACAGATACGCAGTATTTT. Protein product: CASSLTGPGLRNTDTQYF.

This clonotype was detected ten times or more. As DNA, the CDR3 is TGTGCCAGCACCCGGGACTCACAAGAGACCCAGTACTTC. Protein product: CASTRDSQETQYF. The chain has TRBV6-5 and TRBJ2-5; TRBD2 might be the D (6 bases). Germline loops: CDR1 MNHEY, CDR2 SVGAGI. CDR3 size: 13 residues. The V end lost 7 bases, the J end lost 2 bases, and 11 bases lay between the germline ends.

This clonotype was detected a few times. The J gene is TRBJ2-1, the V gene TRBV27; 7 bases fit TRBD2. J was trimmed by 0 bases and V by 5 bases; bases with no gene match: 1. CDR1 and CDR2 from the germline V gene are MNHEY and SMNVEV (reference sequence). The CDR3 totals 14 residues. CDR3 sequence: CASSIAGSYNEQFF. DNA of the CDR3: TGTGCCAGCAGTATAGCGGGCTCCTACAATGAGCAGTTCTTC.

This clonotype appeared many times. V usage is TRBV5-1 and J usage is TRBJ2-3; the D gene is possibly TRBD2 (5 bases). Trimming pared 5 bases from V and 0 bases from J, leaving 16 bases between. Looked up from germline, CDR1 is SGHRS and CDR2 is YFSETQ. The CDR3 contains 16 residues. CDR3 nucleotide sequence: TGCGCCAGCAGTTACAGCGGTCTCATAAGCACAGATACGCAGTATTTT. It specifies CASSYSGLISTDTQYF.

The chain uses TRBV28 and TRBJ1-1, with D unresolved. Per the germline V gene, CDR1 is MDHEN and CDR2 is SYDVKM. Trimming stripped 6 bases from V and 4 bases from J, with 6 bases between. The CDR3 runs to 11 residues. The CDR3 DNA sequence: TGTGCCAGCAGGGTGCCCACTGAAGCTTTCTTT. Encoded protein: CASRVPTEAFF.

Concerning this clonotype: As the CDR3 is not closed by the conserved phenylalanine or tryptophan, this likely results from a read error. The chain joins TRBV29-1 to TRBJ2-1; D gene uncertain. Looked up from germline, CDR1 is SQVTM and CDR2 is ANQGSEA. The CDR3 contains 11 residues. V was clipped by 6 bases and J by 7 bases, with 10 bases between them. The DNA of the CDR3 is TGCAGCGTCAATAGCAGGAATGAGCAGTTCTCC. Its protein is CSVNSRNEQFS.

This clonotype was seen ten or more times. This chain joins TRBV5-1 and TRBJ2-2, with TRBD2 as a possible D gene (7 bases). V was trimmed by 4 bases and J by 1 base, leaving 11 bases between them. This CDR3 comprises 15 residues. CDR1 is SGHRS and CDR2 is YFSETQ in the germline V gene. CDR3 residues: CASSPRGGNTGELFF. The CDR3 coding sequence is TGCGCCAGCAGCCCGAGGGGGGGGAACACCGGGGAGCTGTTTTTT.

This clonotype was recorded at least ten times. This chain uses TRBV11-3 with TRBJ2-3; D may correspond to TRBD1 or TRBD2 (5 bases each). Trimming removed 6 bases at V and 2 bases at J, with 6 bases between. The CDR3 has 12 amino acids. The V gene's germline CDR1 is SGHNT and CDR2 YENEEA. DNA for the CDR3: TGTGCCAGCAGGGGACCCACAGATACGCAGTATTTT. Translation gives CASRGPTDTQYF.

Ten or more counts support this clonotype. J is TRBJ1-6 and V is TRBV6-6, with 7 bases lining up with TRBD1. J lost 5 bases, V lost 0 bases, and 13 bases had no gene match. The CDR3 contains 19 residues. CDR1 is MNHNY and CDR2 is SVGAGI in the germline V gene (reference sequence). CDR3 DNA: TGTGCCAGCAGTTACTCGAACAGGGGAGGGGTAGGGAATAATTCACCCCTCCACTTT. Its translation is CASSYSNRGGVGNNSPLHF.

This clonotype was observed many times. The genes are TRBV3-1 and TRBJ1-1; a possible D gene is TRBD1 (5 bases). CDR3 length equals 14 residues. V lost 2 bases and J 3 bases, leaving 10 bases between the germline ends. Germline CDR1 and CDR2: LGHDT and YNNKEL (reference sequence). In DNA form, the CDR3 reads TGTGCCAGCAGCCAATGGGGGTCGTACACTGAAGCTTTCTTT. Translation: CASSQWGSYTEAFF.

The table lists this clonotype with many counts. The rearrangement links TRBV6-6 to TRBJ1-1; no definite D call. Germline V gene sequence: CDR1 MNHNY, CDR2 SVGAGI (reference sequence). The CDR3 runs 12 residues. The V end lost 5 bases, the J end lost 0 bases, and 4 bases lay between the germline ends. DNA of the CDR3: TGTGCCAGCAGTCCAGTGAACACTGAAGCTTTCTTT. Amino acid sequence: CASSPVNTEAFF.

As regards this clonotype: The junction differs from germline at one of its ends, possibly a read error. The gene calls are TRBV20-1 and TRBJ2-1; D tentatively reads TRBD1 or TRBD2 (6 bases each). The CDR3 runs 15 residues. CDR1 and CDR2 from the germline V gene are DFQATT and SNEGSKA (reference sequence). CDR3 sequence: CSTRDMGGVRNEQFF. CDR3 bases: TGCAGTACTAGAGATATGGGGGGCGTGCGTAATGAGCAGTTCTTC.

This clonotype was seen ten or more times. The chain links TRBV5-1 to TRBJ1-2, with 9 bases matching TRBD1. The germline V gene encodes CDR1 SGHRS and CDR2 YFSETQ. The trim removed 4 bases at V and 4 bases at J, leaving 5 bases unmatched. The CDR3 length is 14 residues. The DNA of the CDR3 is TGCGCCAGCAGCCCCGGGACAGGGACCTATGGCTACACCTTC. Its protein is CASSPGTGTYGYTF.

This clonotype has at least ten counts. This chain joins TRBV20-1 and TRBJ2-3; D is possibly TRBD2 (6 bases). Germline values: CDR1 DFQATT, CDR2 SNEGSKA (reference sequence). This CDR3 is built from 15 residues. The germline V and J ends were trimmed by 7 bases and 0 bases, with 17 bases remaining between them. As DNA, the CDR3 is TGCAGTGGTTACTATAGCGGATCTAGCACAGATACGCAGTATTTT. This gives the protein CSGYYSGSSTDTQYF.

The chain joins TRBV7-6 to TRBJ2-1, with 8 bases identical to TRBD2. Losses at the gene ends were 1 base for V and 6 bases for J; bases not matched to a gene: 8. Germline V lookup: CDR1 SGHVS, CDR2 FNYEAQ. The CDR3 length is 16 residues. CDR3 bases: TGTGCCAGCAGCTTAGGGGCCGGGACTAGTTCCAATGAGCAGTTCTTC. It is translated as CASSLGAGTSSNEQFF.

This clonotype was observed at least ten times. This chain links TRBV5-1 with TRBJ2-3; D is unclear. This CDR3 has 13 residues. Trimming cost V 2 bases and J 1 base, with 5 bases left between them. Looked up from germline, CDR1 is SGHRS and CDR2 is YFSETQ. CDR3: CASSLPGTDTQYF. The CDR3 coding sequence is TGCGCCAGCAGCTTACCAGGCACAGATACGCAGTATTTT.

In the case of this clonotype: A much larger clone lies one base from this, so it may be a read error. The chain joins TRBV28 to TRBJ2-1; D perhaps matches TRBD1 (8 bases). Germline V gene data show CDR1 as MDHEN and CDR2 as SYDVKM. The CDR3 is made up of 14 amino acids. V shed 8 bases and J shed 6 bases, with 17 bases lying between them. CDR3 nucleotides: TGTGCCAGCCATACAGGGGGGGACCTCAATGAGCAGTTCTTC. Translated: CASHTGGDLNEQFF.

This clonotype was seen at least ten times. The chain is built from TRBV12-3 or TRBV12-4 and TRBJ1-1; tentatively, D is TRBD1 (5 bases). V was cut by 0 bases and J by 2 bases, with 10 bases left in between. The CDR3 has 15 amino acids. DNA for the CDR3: TGTGCCAGCAGTTTAGCGGGACGGATCAACACTGAAGCTTTCTTT. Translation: CASSLAGRINTEAFF.

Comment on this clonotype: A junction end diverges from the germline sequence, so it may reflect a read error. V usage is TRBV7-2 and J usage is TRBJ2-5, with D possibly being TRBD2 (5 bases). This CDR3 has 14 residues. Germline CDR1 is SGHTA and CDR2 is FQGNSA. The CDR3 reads CVSSLRVSGETRYF. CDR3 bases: TGTGTCAGCAGCTTGCGGGTATCCGGAGAGACCCGGTACTTC.

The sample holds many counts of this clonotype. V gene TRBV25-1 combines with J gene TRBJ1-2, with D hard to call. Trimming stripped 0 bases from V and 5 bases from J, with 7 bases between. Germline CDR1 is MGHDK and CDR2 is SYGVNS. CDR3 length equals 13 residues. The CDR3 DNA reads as TGTGCCAGCAGTGAATATCGCAGATATGGCTACACCTTC. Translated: CASSEYRRYGYTF.

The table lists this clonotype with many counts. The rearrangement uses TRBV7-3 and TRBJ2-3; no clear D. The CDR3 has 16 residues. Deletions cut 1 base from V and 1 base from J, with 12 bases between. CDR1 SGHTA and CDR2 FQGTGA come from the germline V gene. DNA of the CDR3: TGTGCCAGCAGCTTAAGTGGCGATGGTCGCACAGATACGCAGTATTTT. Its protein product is CASSLSGDGRTDTQYF.